This TCR beta chain was captured in a study of blood T cell repertoires in COVID-19. This CDR3 comprises 14 residues. V was trimmed by 4 bases and J by 7 bases, leaving 16 bases between them. Germline CDR1 reads MNHEY; CDR2 reads SMNVEV (reference sequence). Sequenced by immunoSEQ multiplex PCR; TCRdb stores in-frame clones only, minus some. The sample lists tens of thousands of clones, 70% to 90% seen once, with around 1.4% in the top ten. This clonotype was sampled from a man aged 55 to 69 with acute or convalescent COVID-19. The chain couples TRBV27 to TRBJ1-1; D uncertain. The sample comprised peripheral blood. This CDR3 reads CASSSETRVGEAFF. CDR3 bases: TGTGCCAGCAGTTCCGAGACCCGGGTAGGTGAAGCTTTCTTT.